The 26 T cell receptor beta chains presented below share a single source sample, sequenced in a study of T cell repertoires in aging, cancer and after chemotherapy (dated by TCRdb to the late 2010s). Instead of sorted cells or RNA, genomic DNA extracted from peripheral blood served as the source for amplifying TCR beta rearrangements. TCRdb records Illumina MiSeq as the sequencer. Multiplex touch-down PCR with a mixed TRB-A/B primer pool was used to amplify rearranged TRB sequences covering the V, D and J segments. The public reads were reprocessed in TCRdb via fastp at Q25 and MiXCR, keeping in-frame beta chains. All rows with the same CDR3 protein become a single entry with the most common DNA and genes. Counted in this sample were about 9,200 distinct CDR3 sequences; approximately 33% of them appeared once. The ten largest clones add up to 2.5% to 3% of the sample. Input material: blood. These receptor sequences come from a human donor in good health.

This clonotype has a handful of counts. This chain connects TRBV19 to TRBJ2-1, with 13 bases identical to TRBD2. Germline loops: CDR1 LNHDA, CDR2 SQIVND (reference sequence). Germline trimming cut 7 bases from V and 2 bases from J; bases unmatched to any gene: 5. There are 16 residues in the CDR3. CDR3 region: CASMETSGGPYNEQFF. The CDR3 DNA follows: TGTGCCAGTATGGAGACTAGCGGGGGGCCCTACAATGAGCAGTTCTTC.

V usage is TRBV7-4 and J usage is TRBJ2-3, with 7 bases fitting TRBD2. Trimming cost V 2 bases and J 2 bases; bases outside gene matches: 4. Germline CDR1 is SGHVT and CDR2 is SQSDAQ. The CDR3 is made up of 15 amino acids. The CDR3 DNA reads TGTGCCAGCAGCTTAAAGCTAGCGGTCACAGATACGCAGTATTTT. Protein sequence: CASSLKLAVTDTQYF. The full variable domain, rest sourced from reference TRBV7-4 and TRBJ2-3, is GAGVSQSPRYKVAKRGRDVALRCDSISGHVTLYWYRQTLGQGSEVLTYSQSDAQRDKSGRPSGRFSAERPERSVSTLKIQRTEQGDSAVYLCASSLKLAVTDTQYFGPGTRLTVL.

This clonotype appeared once. DNA of the CDR3: TGTGCCTGGGGACAGGGGGCAGCCGGGGAGCTGTTTTTT. Translation gives CAWGQGAAGELFF. V is TRBV30 and J is TRBJ2-2; 11 bases align to TRBD1. The trim removed 5 bases at V and 6 bases at J, leaving 2 bases unmatched. The length of the CDR3 is 13 residues. Germline V gene data show CDR1 as GTSNPN and CDR2 as SVGIG (reference sequence).

The genes are TRBV30 and TRBJ1-2; no reliable D call. The ends were cut back, 1 base at V and 1 base at J, with 7 bases in the middle. CDR3 length: 13 residues. Germline V lookup: CDR1 GTSNPN, CDR2 SVGIG (reference sequence). For the CDR3, the DNA is TGTGCCTGGAGTGAATACCTTAACTATGGCTACACCTTC. It is translated as CAWSEYLNYGYTF.

There are a few counts of this clonotype. The V and J genes are TRBV10-3 and TRBJ1-1; D gene ambiguous. V lost 0 bases to trimming and J lost 5 bases, with 4 bases between them. Germline V gene lookup returns CDR1 ENHRY and CDR2 SYGVKD. This CDR3 has 12 residues. For the CDR3, the DNA is TGTGCCATCAGTGAGTCTTGGACTGAAGCTTTCTTT. Translating gives CAISESWTEAFF.

The chain joins TRBV11-1 to TRBJ2-7; D gene unclear. The germline V gene encodes CDR1 SGHAT and CDR2 FQDESV (reference sequence). V lost 3 bases and J lost 6, with 18 bases in between. The CDR3 is 15 residues long. CDR3: CASSLATGWRIEQYF. The CDR3 DNA sequence: TGTGCCAGCAGCTTGGCGACCGGGTGGCGGATCGAGCAGTACTTC.

The chain recombines TRBV20-1 with TRBJ1-1; 8 bases map to TRBD1. In germline, CDR1 is DFQATT, CDR2 SNEGSKA (reference sequence). V was pared by 0 bases and J by 11 bases, with 20 bases of the junction left unmatched. The CDR3 length is 17 residues. The CDR3 region is CSARDHGAQGASRGAFF. Here the CDR3 DNA reads TGCAGTGCTAGAGATCACGGGGCGCAGGGGGCTTCAAGGGGGGCTTTCTTT.

There are a few counts of this clonotype. The J gene is TRBJ2-7, the V gene TRBV6-5; 12 bases agree with TRBD2. Losses at the gene ends were 5 bases for V and 2 bases for J; bases not matched to a gene: 1. The CDR3 runs to 14 residues. Germline CDR1 MNHEY, CDR2 SVGAGI. The CDR3, as DNA: TGTGCCAGCAGTCTAGCGGGAGGGCCCTACGAGCAGTACTTC. It yields the protein CASSLAGGPYEQYF.

V is TRBV6-1 and J is TRBJ1-2, with 9 bases aligning to TRBD1. V lost 4 bases and J lost 5; bases outside the gene matches: 2. The CDR3 contains 13 residues. Germline values: CDR1 MNHNS, CDR2 SASEGT. The CDR3, as DNA: TGTGCCAGCAGTGGGACAGGGGAGTATGGCTACACCTTC. Translating it yields CASSGTGEYGYTF.

This chain uses TRBV27 with TRBJ1-1; possible D gene TRBD1, 6 bases. V lost 8 bases and J 5 bases, leaving 15 bases between the germline ends. Germline CDR1 and CDR2: MNHEY and SMNVEV (reference sequence). CDR3 length: 13 residues. As DNA, the CDR3 is TGTGCCAGCCACAAGGGGGGTATTACTGAAGCTTTCTTT. This translates into CASHKGGITEAFF.

This clonotype has more than one count but fewer than ten. This rearrangement joins TRBV6-6 to TRBJ1-4, with 7 nucleotides matching TRBD1. With 5 bases clipped from V and 3 bases from J, the junction kept 9 bases outside the gene matches. Germline assignment: CDR1 MNHNY and CDR2 SVGAGI (reference sequence). The CDR3 extends over 16 amino acids. The DNA for the CDR3 is TGTGCCAGCAGTGCATTAACCGGGACAGCTAATGAAAAACTGTTTTTT. Amino acids: CASSALTGTANEKLFF.

The rearrangement links TRBV20-1 to TRBJ2-7, with D unclear. The CDR3 extends over 16 amino acids. V was cut by 1 base and J by 3 bases, with 19 bases left in between. The germline V gene has CDR1 DFQATT and CDR2 SNEGSKA (reference sequence). The CDR3 DNA reads TGCAGTGCTAGAGTTAGGCCCCACGGAGTGAGCTACGAGCAGTACTTC. Translation gives CSARVRPHGVSYEQYF.

The chain recombines TRBV30 with TRBJ1-2; D perhaps matches TRBD1 (6 bases). The V end lost 4 bases, the J end lost 2 bases, and 11 bases lay between the germline ends. The CDR3 consists of 13 residues. Germline V gene lookup returns CDR1 GTSNPN and CDR2 SVGIG (reference sequence). The CDR3 coding sequence is TGTGCCTGGAAAGACAGGCGAAACTATGGCTACACCTTC. This codes for CAWKDRRNYGYTF.

CDR3 in DNA: TGTGCCACCAGCAGAGTAACTCAGGGAGTCACGAGGAATGAGCAGTTCTTC. Protein product: CATSRVTQGVTRNEQFF. This chain uses TRBV15 with TRBJ2-1; the D call may be TRBD1 or TRBD2 (5 bases each). Germline V gene data show CDR1 as LNHNV and CDR2 as YYDKDF (reference sequence). The CDR3 extends over 17 amino acids. The V gene lost 1 base and the J gene lost 7 bases, with 20 bases spanning the gap.

This chain uses TRBV11-3 with TRBJ1-1, with a tentative D call TRBD1 (5 bases). Trimming pared 1 base from V and 1 base from J, leaving 16 bases between. The germline gives CDR1 SGHNT, CDR2 YENEEA. This CDR3 is 17 amino acids long. DNA of the CDR3: TGTGCCAGCAGCTTAGCTCCACGGATCACAGGGAACACTGAAGCTTTCTTT. Encoded protein: CASSLAPRITGNTEAFF. Full variable domain (rest looked up from reference TRBV11-3 and TRBJ1-1): EAGVVQSPRYKIIEKKQPVAFWCNPISGHNTLYWYLQNLGQGPELLIRYENEEAVDDSQLPKDRFSAERLKGVDSTLKIQPAELGDSAVYLCASSLAPRITGNTEAFFGQGTRLTVV.

By its share, this clonotype is medium-sized. The rearrangement uses TRBV29-1 and TRBJ2-2; D may match TRBD1 or TRBD2 (5 bases each). Looked up from germline, CDR1 is SQVTM and CDR2 is ANQGSEA. V was pared by 4 bases and J by 4 bases, with 7 bases between. CDR3 length: 12 amino acids. The CDR3, as DNA: TGCAGCGTTGTTGGGGGCACCGGGGAGCTGTTTTTT. Amino acid sequence: CSVVGGTGELFF.

The sample holds a few counts of this clonotype. The V gene is TRBV6-1, the J gene TRBJ2-7, with TRBD1 matching 10 bases. Trimming at V came to 7 bases and at J to 6 bases, leaving 9 bases not matched to a gene. CDR3 length: 14 residues. Germline values: CDR1 MNHNS, CDR2 SASEGT. The chain's CDR3 is CASITDRGLVEQYF. The CDR3, as DNA: TGTGCCAGCATTACAGACAGGGGGCTGGTCGAGCAGTACTTC.

The chain recombines TRBV10-3 with TRBJ1-2; TRBD1 might be the D (5 bases). Germline CDR1 reads ENHRY; CDR2 reads SYGVKD. Trimming took off 3 bases at V and 0 bases at J, with 8 bases between the two ends. The CDR3 loop spans 14 amino acids. CDR3 sequence: CAISDRQTNYGYTF. CDR3 sequence (DNA): TGTGCCATCAGTGATAGACAGACTAACTATGGCTACACCTTC.

Notes on this clonotype: This may come from a read error, since a much larger clone is one base off. The chain uses TRBV15 and TRBJ2-6, with 8 positions matching TRBD1. Germline V gives CDR1 LNHNV, CDR2 YYDKDF (reference sequence). The CDR3 has 19 amino acids. The CDR3 region is CDTSRGIRGLASGANVLTF. The DNA of the CDR3 is TGTGACACCAGCAGAGGAATCAGGGGGCTTGCCTCTGGGGCCAACGTCCTGACTTTC. Filled out from reference TRBV15 and TRBJ2-6, the complete variable domain reads DAMVIQNPRYQVTQFGKPVTLSCSQTLNHNVMYWYQQKSSQAPKLLFHYYDKDFNNEADTPDNFQSRRPNTSFCFLDIRSPGLGDTAMYLCDTSRGIRGLASGANVLTFGAGSRLTVL.

The sample holds a few counts of this clonotype. This chain joins TRBV19 and TRBJ2-1; D may be TRBD2 (6 bases). V lost 8 bases and J 0 bases, leaving 14 bases between the germline ends. Germline assignment: CDR1 LNHDA and CDR2 SQIVND (reference sequence). This CDR3 is built from 15 residues. CDR3 protein: CASSLLTSSYNEQFF. As DNA, the CDR3 is TGTGCCAGTTCCCTCTTGACTAGCTCCTACAATGAGCAGTTCTTC.

This clonotype was detected only a few times. The chain employs TRBV19 and TRBJ2-2; no clear D gene. Germline V gene lookup returns CDR1 LNHDA and CDR2 SQIVND (reference sequence). The CDR3 is 14 amino acids. The germline V and J ends were trimmed by 0 bases and 3 bases, with 5 bases remaining between them. CDR3 amino acids: CASSIDGYTGELFF. As DNA, the CDR3 is TGTGCCAGTAGTATAGATGGTTACACCGGGGAGCTGTTTTTT.

This rearrangement joins TRBV12-3 or TRBV12-4 to TRBJ1-3, with TRBD1 identical over 7 bases. CDR3 length equals 14 residues. The J segment lost 4 bases and the V segment lost 5 bases, leaving 5 bases of the junction unmatched. CDR3 coding DNA: TGTGCCAGCAGTAAACAGGGGTGGGGAAACACCATATATTTT. It encodes CASSKQGWGNTIYF.

This sequence joins TRBV27 and TRBJ2-7; D is undetermined. This CDR3 spans 16 amino acids. The V end lost 6 bases, the J end lost 0 bases, and 18 bases lay between the germline ends. The V gene's germline CDR1 is MNHEY and CDR2 SMNVEV (reference sequence). The CDR3 coding sequence is TGTGCCAGCAGCCCCTCCCTATTGACGACCTCCTACGAGCAGTACTTC. Translated: CASSPSLLTTSYEQYF.

Details on this clonotype: Possible read error: a much larger clone is one base away. J is TRBJ2-5 and V is TRBV29-1, with 7 bases lining up with TRBD2. The CDR3 contains 12 residues. CDR1 and CDR2 (germline): SQVTM, ANQGSEA. V shed 7 bases and J 4 bases; nucleotides not matched to a gene: 6. This chain's CDR3 is CSEWERGETQYF. In DNA, the CDR3 is TGCAGCGAATGGGAGCGGGGAGAGACCCAGTACTTC. The full variable domain, in which reference TRBV29-1 and TRBJ2-5 provide the parts outside the CDR3, is SAVISQKPSRDICQRGTSLTIQCQVDSQVTMMFWYRQQPGQSLTLIATANQGSEATYESGFVIDKFPISRPNLTFSTLTVSNMSPEDSSIYLCSEWERGETQYFGPGTRLLVL.

J is TRBJ1-5 and V is TRBV12-3 or TRBV12-4; weak D call: TRBD1 (6 bases). Trimming took 6 bases from V and 4 from J, leaving 13 bases between them. This CDR3 is 14 amino acids long. The CDR3 spells CASRYGGANQPQHF. The CDR3 nucleotides read TGTGCCAGCAGGTACGGGGGGGCGAATCAGCCCCAGCATTTT.

This clonotype was seen a few times. The gene calls are TRBV6-1 and TRBJ1-1; 9 positions match TRBD1. Germline CDR1 and CDR2: MNHNS and SASEGT. After removal of 5 bases from V and 7 bases from J, the junction contained 5 bases not matched to a gene. The CDR3 covers 13 residues. CDR3 region: CASSPDRGLEAFF. The DNA for the CDR3 is TGTGCCAGCAGTCCGGACAGGGGACTTGAAGCTTTCTTT.